Here is one T cell receptor (beta chain) with its context. What it binds is not known. TCR beta cDNA libraries included unique molecular identifiers. Approximately 500,000 cDNA molecules were obtained from roughly 1 to 10 million T cells. TCRdb called the PCR reads again in MiXCR, with one record for every CDR3 protein. Of roughly 800,000 distinct CDR3 sequences listed, roughly 30% are singletons. The entry originates in a study of post-analysis software for immune sequencing data. Findings of the study overall: Among about 5 TRBV segments more frequent in patients than controls were TRBV5-6, TRBV5-1 and TRBV20-1.

The germline V gene encodes CDR1 SQVTM and CDR2 ANQGSEA. The CDR3 length is 13 residues. Sequenced material: blood. The sequence was collected from a girl between 5 and 17 years old with multiple sclerosis. The rearrangement joins TRBV29-1 to TRBJ2-7, with D perhaps TRBD1 or TRBD2 (5 bases each). The better agreement between TRBJ2-4 and the DNA end casts doubt on the J call. In DNA, the CDR3 is TGCAGCGTCGCCGGGACAGCCAAAAACATTCAGTACTTC. Its protein is CSVAGTAKNIQYF.